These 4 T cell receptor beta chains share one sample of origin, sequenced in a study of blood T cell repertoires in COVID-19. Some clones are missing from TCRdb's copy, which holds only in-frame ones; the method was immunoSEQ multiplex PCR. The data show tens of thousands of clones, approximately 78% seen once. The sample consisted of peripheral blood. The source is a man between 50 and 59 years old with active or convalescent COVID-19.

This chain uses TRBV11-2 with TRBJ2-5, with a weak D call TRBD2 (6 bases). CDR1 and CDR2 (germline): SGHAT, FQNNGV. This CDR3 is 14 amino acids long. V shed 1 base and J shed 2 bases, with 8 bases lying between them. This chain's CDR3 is CASSLGGVQETQYF. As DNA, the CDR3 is TGTGCCAGCAGCTTAGGCGGGGTGCAAGAGACCCAGTACTTC. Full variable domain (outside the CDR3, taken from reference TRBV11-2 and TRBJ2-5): EAGVAQSPRYKIIEKRQSVAFWCNPISGHATLYWYQQILGQGPKLLIQFQNNGVVDDSQLPKDRFSAERLKGVDSTLKIQPAKLEDSAVYLCASSLGGVQETQYFGPGTRLLVL.

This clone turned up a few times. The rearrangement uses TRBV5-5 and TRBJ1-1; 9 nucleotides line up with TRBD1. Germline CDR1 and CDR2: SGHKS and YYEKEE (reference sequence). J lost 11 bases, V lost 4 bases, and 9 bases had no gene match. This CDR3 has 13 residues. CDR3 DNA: TGTGCCAGCAGCCTCCTCAAGACAGGGGGGGCTTTCTTT. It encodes CASSLLKTGGAFF.

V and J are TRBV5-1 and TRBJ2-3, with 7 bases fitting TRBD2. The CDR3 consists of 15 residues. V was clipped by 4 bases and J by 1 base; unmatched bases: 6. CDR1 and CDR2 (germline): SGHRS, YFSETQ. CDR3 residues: CASSDQRGRTDTQYF. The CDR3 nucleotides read TGCGCCAGCAGCGATCAGCGGGGCCGCACAGATACGCAGTATTTT.

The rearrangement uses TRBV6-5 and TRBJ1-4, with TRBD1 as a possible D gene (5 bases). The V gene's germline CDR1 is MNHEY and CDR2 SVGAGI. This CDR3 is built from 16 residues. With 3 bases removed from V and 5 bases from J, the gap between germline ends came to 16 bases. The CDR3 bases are TGTGCCAGCAGTTATTACGGACATTATGGAAATGAAAAACTGTTTTTT. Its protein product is CASSYYGHYGNEKLFF.